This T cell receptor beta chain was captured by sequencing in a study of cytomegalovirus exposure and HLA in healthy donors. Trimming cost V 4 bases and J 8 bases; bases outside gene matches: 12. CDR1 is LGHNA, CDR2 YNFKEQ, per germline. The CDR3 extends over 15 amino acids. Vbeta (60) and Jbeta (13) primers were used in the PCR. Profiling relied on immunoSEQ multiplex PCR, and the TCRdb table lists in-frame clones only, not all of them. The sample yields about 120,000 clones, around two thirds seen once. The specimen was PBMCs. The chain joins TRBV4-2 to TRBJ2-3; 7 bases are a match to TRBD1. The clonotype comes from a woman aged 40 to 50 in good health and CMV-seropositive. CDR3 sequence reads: CASSRTDRTVGTQYF. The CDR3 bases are TGTGCCAGCAGCCGAACGGACAGGACGGTGGGTACGCAGTATTTT.